The rows below give T cell receptor beta chains drawn from one sample of a study of blood T cell repertoires in COVID-19. Libraries were prepared by immunoSEQ multiplex PCR; TCRdb keeps only in-frame clonotypes and omits some of them. The sample yields about 200,000 clones, 80% seen once. Sequences were obtained from peripheral blood. The receptors stem from a woman in her 70s with acute or convalescent COVID-19. Both conserved end residues are part of each CDR3. A D gene is named only where the DNA matches it firmly. A clone size is listed for some rows: how often the clone was seen (once, few, many), or a class if it is expanded.

TRBJ1-2 TRBD1 . TRBV6-6 TGTGCCAGCAGTTACTTGAATCCGGGACAGGGGGGGGACTACACCTTC CASSYLNPGQGGDYTF
TRBJ2-2 TRBD2 . TRBV5-8 TGTGCCAGCAGGCGACTAGCGGGGATGGGCACCGGGGAGCTGTTTTTT CASRRLAGMGTGELFF
TRBJ1-1 . . TRBV7-3 TGTGCCAGCAGCAGGACGGGGGAGGGCGGATCTTTCTTT CASSRTGEGGSFF
TRBJ1-1 . once TRBV3-1/TRBV3-2 TGTGCCAGCAGCCAAGGAGGATGGAACACTGAAGCTTTCTTT CASSQGGWNTEAFF
TRBJ1-1 . . TRBV3-1/TRBV3-2 TGTGCCAGCAGCCCCTTGACACAAATGAACACTGAAGCTTTCTTT CASSPLTQMNTEAFF
TRBJ1-2 TRBD1 . TRBV19 TGTGCAACGGACAGGGCTAACTATGGCTACACCTTC CATDRANYGYTF
TRBJ2-5 . once TRBV5-1 TGCGCCAGCACCCTGCAGGGGCCCCAAGAGACCCAGTACTTC CASTLQGPQETQYF
TRBJ1-5 TRBD1 few TRBV2 TGTGCCAGCAGTGATAATAGAGTCTTGGGGACAGCCCAGCATTTT CASSDNRVLGTAQHF
TRBJ2-3 TRBD2 . TRBV6-6 TGTGCCAGCAGCAGACTAGCGGGAGCAGATACGCAGTATTTT CASSRLAGADTQYF
TRBJ2-5 TRBD2 . TRBV10-3 TGTGCCATCGGGGAGGGGGAGACCCAGTACTTC CAIGEGETQYF
TRBJ2-7 . . TRBV3-1/TRBV3-2 TGTGCCAGCAGCCAAGGTCACAGCTTCTACGAGCAGTACTTC CASSQGHSFYEQYF
TRBJ1-1 TRBD1 . TRBV18 TGTGCCAGCTCATCCGTGACAGGGGGCGGAGGCACTGAAGCTTTCTTT CASSSVTGGGGTEAFF
TRBJ2-5 . few TRBV6-5 TGTGCCAGCAGCCCCGGGGAGGTGGTGGAGACCCAGTACTTC CASSPGEVVETQYF
TRBJ2-3 . . TRBV2 TGTGCCAGCAGTTTCCCACAGCTTAGCACAGATACGCAGTATTTT CASSFPQLSTDTQYF
TRBJ1-1 . many TRBV18 TGTGCCAGCTCACCAGGCCGGAACACTGAAGCTTTCTTT CASSPGRNTEAFF
TRBJ1-2 . . TRBV10-3 TGTGCCATCAGTGAGTCGATGGGGGCCGACTATGGCTACACCTTC CAISESMGADYGYTF
TRBJ2-7 TRBD1 once TRBV2 TGTGCCAGCAGTAGGGACAGAGCCATTGGCGAGCAGTACTTC CASSRDRAIGEQYF
TRBJ1-3 . . TRBV19 TGTGCCAGTAGTAGATCGACAACGGGAAACACCATATATTTT CASSRSTTGNTIYF
TRBJ2-3 TRBD1 . TRBV6-2/TRBV6-3 TGTGCCAGCAGTCACTTAGGACAGGGGGCGTCCAGGTCAACAGATACGCAGTATTTT CASSHLGQGASRSTDTQYF